This T cell receptor (beta chain) was observed in a study of regulatory T cells in long-lasting Graves disease. At least ten counts were recorded for this clonotype. This CDR3 is 14 amino acids long. Germline assignment: CDR1 SGHRS and CDR2 YFSETQ. The V end lost 0 bases, the J end lost 3 bases, and 9 bases lay between the germline ends. Indicated time point: newly diagnosed GD, antithyroid drugs for less than 3 months. PBMCs provided the RNA from which the TCR library was made. The authors built TCR beta libraries using iRepertoire HTBI primers and Arm-PCR of CDR3 regions. TCRdb ran MiXCR on the multiplex PCR reads and lists one entry per CDR3 protein. The table records more than 300,000 distinct CDR3 sequences, roughly 12% of them present only once. These records were also assigned to another study, of T cells in Graves' hyperthyroidism and ophthalmopathy.

Sample: peripheral blood mononuclear cells (PBMCs), taken at new diagnosis, from a patient treated with antithyroid drugs. This sequence joins TRBV5-1 and TRBJ1-1, with D possibly TRBD1 on 5 matching bases. This clonotype was sampled from a woman between 18 and 29 years old with Graves disease. CDR3 nucleotides: TGCGCCAGCAGCTTGGGCGGGACCTACACTGAAGCTTTCTTT. This gives the protein CASSLGGTYTEAFF.